This TCR beta chain was recovered during a study of identical twins. TCRdb fed the 5' RACE reads into MiXCR, producing one record per CDR3 protein. The sample includes around 240,000 distinct CDR3 sequences, around 7% seen only once; the top ten take approximately 3.6%. Deletions cut 7 bases from V and 1 base from J, with 18 bases between. Per the germline V gene, CDR1 is SGHRS and CDR2 is YFSETQ. This CDR3 has 15 amino acids. This clonotype has just a few counts. Its antigen is as yet unknown. Notes on the study in general: Sequences that were out-of-frame, alpha and twin-shared displayed an excess of low generation probability.

These sequences were also reported in another study, on yellow fever vaccine responses in identical twins. From that study: Reports say the vaccine T cell response in twins looked partly convergent and partly personalized.

V usage is TRBV5-1 and J usage is TRBJ2-7; TRBD2 is a possible D gene (7 bases). The specimen was memory (CD45RO+) T cells sorted from blood. The source is a woman younger than 35 in good health. The CDR3 spells CASGPESGTSYEQYF. CDR3 coding DNA: TGCGCCAGCGGGCCCGAGAGCGGGACATCCTACGAGCAGTACTTC.